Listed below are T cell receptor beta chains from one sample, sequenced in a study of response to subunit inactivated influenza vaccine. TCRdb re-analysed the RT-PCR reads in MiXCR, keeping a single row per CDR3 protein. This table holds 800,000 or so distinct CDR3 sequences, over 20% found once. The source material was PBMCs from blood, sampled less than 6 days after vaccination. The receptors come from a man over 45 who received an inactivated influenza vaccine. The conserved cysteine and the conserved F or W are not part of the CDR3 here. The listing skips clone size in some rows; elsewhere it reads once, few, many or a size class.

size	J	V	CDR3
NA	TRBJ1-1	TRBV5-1	ASSFGQGATEAF
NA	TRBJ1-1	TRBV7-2	ASSKGQGGTEAF
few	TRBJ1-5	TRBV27	ASSMGAYSNQPQH
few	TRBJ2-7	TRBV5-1	ASSTGQGRAYEQY
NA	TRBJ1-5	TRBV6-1	ASSRGLPDYNQPQH
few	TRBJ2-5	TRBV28	ASSLLLAGVPQETQY
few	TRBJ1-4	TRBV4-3	ASSATSGIAEKLF
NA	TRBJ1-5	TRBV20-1	SARANEGNQPQH
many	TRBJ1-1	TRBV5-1	ASSRGGVDTEAF
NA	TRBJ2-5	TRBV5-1	ASSGGWLAGGETQY
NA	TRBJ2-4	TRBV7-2	ASSSRGRENSNIQY
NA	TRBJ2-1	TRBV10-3	AITGERDAGYEQF
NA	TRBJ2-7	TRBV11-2	ASSKGRDRTYEQY
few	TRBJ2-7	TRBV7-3	ASTNPLTSGSNEQY
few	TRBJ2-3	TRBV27	ASRTSGTLTDTQY
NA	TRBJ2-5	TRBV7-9	ASSLVAGTETQY
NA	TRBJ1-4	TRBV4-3	ASSQVAGQYEKLF
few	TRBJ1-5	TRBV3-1	ASSQEGHVQH
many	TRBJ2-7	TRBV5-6	ASSWATSDGEQY
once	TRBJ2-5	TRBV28	ASSLIGGRETQY
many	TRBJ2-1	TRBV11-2	ASSHVVAGGDNEQF
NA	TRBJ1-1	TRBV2	ASSGAGSEAF
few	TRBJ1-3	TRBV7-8	ASSLAGNRNTIY
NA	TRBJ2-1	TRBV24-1	ATSDAGTSGLDGEQF
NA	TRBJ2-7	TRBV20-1	SARELTTYEQY
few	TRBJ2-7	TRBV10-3	AIRDRSSYEQY
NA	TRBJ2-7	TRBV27	ASSRKPDRAYEQY
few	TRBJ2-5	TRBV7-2	ASSPDRVSETQY
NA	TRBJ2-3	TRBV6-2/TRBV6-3	ASSYSRSTVTRADTQY
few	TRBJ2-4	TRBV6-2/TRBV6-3	ASSRPGTSASIQY
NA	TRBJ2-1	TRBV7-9	ASSQPGGENEQF
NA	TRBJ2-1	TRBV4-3	ASSQEMGPEQF
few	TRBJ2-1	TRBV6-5	ASSTPARSSYNEQF
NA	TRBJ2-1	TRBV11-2	ASSLAGGMNEQF
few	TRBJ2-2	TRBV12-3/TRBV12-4	ASSFGTSGSGTGELF
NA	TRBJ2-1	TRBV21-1	ASSKPGGTEGISCNEQF
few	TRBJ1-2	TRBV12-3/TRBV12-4	ASSSHVNHRGGYT
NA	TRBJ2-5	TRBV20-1	SARGGLKKETQY
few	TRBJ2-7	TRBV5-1	ASSLPAGKSVEQY
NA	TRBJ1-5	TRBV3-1	ASSHGTGEDQPQH
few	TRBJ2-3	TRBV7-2	ASRRLRSTDTQY
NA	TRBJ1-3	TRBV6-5	ASSWRRDRRNTIY
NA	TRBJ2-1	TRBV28	ASSTPGSSYNEQF
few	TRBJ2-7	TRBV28	ASRPGLAVSEQY
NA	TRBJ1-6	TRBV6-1	ASSGTAGDSPLH
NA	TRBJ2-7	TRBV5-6	ASSSTTSGGPYEQY
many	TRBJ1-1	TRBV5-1	ASSLGREAF
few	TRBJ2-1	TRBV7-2	ASSKRGASSYNEQF
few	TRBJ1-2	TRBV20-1	SARGGGVGYT
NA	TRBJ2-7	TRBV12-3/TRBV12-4	ASSFGVGEQY